This T cell receptor beta chain derives from a study of T cells in Graves' hyperthyroidism and ophthalmopathy. Study-level findings and limits: Most thyroid clonotypes with frequency above 0.001 were detected in blood. The model's output predicted ophthalmopathy at a median of 6.5 months prior to onset.

Exclusion followed for patients with uncontrolled infection, other autoimmune disease, pregnancy or lactation. Amplification of TCR beta CDR3 regions was performed using RNA transcripts as template. The HTBI primer set drove a first-round RT-PCR of the TCR CDR3. TCRdb re-called the multiplex PCR reads with MiXCR, one entry per CDR3 protein. Of around 620,000 distinct CDR3 sequences in the sample, around 42% were seen once. V was clipped by 5 bases and J by 0 bases, with 12 bases between them. Germline V gives CDR1 SGHRS, CDR2 YFSETQ. There are 14 residues in the CDR3. In its sample, this clonotype was seen many times. Its matching antigen is unknown.

J is TRBJ2-7 and V is TRBV5-1, with a weak D call TRBD1 (6 bases). Sequencing used peripheral blood or thyroid tissue (not recorded which). This sequence originates from an adult woman with Graves' disease, either hyperthyroidism or ophthalmopathy (not recorded which). DNA for the CDR3: TGCGCCAGCAGAGATACCAGGGGCTCCTACGAGCAGTACTTC. It yields the protein CASRDTRGSYEQYF. The whole variable domain, remainder taken from reference TRBV5-1 and TRBJ2-7, is KAGVTQTPRYLIKTRGQQVTLSCSPISGHRSVSWYQQTPGQGLQFLFEYFSETQRNKGNFPGRFSGRQFSNSRSEMNVSTLELGDSALYLCASRDTRGSYEQYFGPGTRLTVT.